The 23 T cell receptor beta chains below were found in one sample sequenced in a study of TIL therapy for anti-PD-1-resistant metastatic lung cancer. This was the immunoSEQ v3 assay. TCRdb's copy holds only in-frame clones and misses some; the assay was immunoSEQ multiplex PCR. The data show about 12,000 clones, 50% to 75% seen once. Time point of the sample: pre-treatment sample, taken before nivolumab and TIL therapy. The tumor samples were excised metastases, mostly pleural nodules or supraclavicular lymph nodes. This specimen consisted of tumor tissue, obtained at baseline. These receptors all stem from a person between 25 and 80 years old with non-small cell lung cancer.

The CDR3 loop reads CASSLGTENTEAFF. CDR3 DNA sequence: TGTGCCAGTAGTTTGGGGACGGAGAACACTGAAGCTTTCTTT. V usage is TRBV19 and J usage is TRBJ1-1; tentatively, D is TRBD1 (5 bases). Germline values: CDR1 LNHDA, CDR2 SQIVND (reference sequence). V was pared by 5 bases and J by 1 base, with 11 bases between. The CDR3 consists of 14 residues.

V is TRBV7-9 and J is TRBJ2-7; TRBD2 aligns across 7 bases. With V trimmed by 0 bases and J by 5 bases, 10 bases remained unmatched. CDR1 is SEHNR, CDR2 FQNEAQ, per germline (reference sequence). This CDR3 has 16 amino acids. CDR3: CASSLAVGGRGHEQYF. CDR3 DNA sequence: TGTGCCAGCAGCTTAGCGGTAGGCGGGAGAGGCCACGAGCAGTACTTC.

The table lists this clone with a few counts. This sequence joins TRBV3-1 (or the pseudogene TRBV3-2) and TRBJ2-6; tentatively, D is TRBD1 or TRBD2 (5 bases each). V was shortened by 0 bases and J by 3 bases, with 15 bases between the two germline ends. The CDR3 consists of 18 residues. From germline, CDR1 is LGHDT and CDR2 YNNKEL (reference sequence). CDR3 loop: CASSQDSWGPDGANVLTF. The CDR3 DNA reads TGTGCCAGCAGCCAAGATAGCTGGGGACCCGATGGGGCCAACGTCCTGACTTTC.

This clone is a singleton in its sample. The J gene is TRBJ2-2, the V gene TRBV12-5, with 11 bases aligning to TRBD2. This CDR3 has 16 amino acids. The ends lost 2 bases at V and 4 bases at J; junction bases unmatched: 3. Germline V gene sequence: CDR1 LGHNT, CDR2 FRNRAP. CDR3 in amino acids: CASGLTSGGVTGELFF. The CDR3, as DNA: TGTGCTAGTGGTTTGACTAGCGGGGGTGTCACCGGGGAGCTGTTTTTT.

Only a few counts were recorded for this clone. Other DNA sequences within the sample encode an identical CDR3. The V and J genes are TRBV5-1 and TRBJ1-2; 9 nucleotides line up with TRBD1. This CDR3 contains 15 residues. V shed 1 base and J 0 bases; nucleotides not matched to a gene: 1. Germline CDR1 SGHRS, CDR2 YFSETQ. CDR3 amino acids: CASSLTGGANYGYTF. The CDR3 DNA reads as TGCGCCAGCAGCTTGACAGGGGGCGCTAACTATGGCTACACCTTC.

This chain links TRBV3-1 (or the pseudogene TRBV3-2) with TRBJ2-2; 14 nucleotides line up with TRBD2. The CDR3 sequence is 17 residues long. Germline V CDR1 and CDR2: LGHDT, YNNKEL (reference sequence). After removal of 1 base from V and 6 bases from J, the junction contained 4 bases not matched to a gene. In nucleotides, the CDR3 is TGTGCCAGCAGCCAAGGACTAGCGGGGGGGCTAGCCGGGGAGCTGTTTTTT. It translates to CASSQGLAGGLAGELFF.

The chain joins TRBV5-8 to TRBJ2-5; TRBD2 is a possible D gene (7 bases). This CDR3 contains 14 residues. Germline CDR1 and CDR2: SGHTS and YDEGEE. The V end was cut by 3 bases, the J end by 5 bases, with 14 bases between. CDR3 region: CASSSPGGDETQYF. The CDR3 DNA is TGTGCCAGCAGCTCCCCGGGGGGCGACGAGACCCAGTACTTC.

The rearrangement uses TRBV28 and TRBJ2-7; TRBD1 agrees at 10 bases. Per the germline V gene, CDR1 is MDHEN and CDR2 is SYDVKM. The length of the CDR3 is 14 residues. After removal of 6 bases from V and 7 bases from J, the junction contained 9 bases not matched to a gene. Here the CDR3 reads CASSFDRGLSEQYF. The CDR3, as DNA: TGTGCCAGCAGCTTCGACAGGGGGCTTAGTGAGCAGTACTTC.

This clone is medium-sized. The CDR3 DNA is TGCGCCAGCAGCTTGAGCGCTAGCGGGGCGATCCACGAGCAGTACTTC. Protein: CASSLSASGAIHEQYF. V is TRBV5-1 and J is TRBJ2-7; 9 positions agree with TRBD2. Germline CDR1 is SGHRS and CDR2 is YFSETQ. The CDR3 extends over 16 amino acids. V shed 1 base, J shed 5 bases, and the junction held 10 bases outside the gene matches. The full variable domain, with the rest looked up from reference TRBV5-1 and TRBJ2-7, is KAGVTQTPRYLIKTRGQQVTLSCSPISGHRSVSWYQQTPGQGLQFLFEYFSETQRNKGNFPGRFSGRQFSNSRSEMNVSTLELGDSALYLCASSLSASGAIHEQYFGPGTRLTVT.

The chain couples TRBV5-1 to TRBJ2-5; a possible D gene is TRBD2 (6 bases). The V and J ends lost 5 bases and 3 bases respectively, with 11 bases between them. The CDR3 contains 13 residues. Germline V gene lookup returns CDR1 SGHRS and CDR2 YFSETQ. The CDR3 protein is CASSRTGEETQYF. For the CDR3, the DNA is TGCGCCAGCAGTCGAACGGGAGAAGAGACCCAGTACTTC.

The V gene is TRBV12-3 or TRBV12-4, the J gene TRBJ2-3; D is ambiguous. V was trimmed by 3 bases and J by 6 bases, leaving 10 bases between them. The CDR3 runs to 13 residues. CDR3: CASSFLTVDTQYF. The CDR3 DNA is TGTGCCAGCAGTTTTTTGACGGTGGATACGCAGTATTTT.

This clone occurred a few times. The CDR3 DNA reads as TGTGCCAGCAGCAGCCCGGGACTAGCGGAAAACACCGGGGAGCTGTTTTTT. It yields the protein CASSSPGLAENTGELFF. The rearrangement links TRBV7-8 to TRBJ2-2; 11 bases are a match to TRBD2. The V gene end was trimmed by 5 bases and the J gene end by 2 bases; junction bases not matched to a gene: 7. This CDR3 has 17 amino acids. Germline CDR1 is SGHVS and CDR2 is FQNEAQ.

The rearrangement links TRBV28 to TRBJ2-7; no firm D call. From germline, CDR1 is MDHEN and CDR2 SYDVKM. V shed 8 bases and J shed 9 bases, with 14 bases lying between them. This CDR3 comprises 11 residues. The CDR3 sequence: CASGIQRGQYF. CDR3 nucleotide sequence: TGTGCCAGCGGTATACAACGCGGGCAGTACTTC.

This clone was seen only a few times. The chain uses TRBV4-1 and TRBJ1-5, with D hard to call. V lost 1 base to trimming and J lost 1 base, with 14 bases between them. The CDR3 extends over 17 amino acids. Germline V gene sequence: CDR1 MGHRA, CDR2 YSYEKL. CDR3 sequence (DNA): TGCGCCAGCAGCCAAGTTGATGGGGAGTCCAGCAATCAGCCCCAGCATTTT. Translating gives CASSQVDGESSNQPQHF.

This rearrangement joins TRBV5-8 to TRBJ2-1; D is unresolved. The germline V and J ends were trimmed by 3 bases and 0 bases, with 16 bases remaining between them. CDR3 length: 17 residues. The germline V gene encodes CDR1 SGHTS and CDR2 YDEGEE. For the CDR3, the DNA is TGTGCCAGCAGCTGGAGACGGCACTCCAGCTCCTACAATGAGCAGTTCTTC. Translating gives CASSWRRHSSSYNEQFF.

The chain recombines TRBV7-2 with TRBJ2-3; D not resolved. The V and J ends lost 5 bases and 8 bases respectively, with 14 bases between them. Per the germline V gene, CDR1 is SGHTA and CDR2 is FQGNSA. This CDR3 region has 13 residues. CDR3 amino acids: CASSLHPVPTQYF. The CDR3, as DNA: TGTGCCAGCAGCCTCCACCCCGTCCCTACGCAGTATTTT.

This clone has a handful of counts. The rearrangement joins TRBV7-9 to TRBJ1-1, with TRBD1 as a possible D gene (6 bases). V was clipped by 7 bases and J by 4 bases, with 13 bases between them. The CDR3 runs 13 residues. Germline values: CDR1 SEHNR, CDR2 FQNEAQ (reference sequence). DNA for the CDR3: TGTGCCAGCATCCCACAGGGAGTCACTGAAGCTTTCTTT. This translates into CASIPQGVTEAFF. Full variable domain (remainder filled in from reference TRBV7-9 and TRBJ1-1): DTGVSQNPRHKITKRGQNVTFRCDPISEHNRLYWYRQTLGQGPEFLTYFQNEAQLEKSRLLSDRFSAERPKGSFSTLEIQRTEQGDSAMYLCASIPQGVTEAFFGQGTRLTVV.

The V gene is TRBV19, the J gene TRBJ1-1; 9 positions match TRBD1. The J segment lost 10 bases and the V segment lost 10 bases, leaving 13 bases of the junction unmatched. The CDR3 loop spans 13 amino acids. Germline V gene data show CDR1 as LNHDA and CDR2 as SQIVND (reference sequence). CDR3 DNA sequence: TGTGCCACCTCCGCCCAAATGACAGGGGGAGCTTTCTTT. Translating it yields CATSAQMTGGAFF. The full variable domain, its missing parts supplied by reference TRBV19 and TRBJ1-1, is DGGITQSPKYLFRKEGQNVTLSCEQNLNHDAMYWYRQDPGQGLRLIYYSQIVNDFQKGDIAEGYSVSREKKESFPLTVTSAQKNPTAFYLCATSAQMTGGAFFGQGTRLTVV.

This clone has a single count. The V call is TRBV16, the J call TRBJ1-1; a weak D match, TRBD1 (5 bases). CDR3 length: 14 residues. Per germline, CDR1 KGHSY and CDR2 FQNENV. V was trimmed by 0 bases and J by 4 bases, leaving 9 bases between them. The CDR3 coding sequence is TGTGCCAGCAGCCAATCTCCAGGGATCACTGAAGCTTTCTTT. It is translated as CASSQSPGITEAFF.

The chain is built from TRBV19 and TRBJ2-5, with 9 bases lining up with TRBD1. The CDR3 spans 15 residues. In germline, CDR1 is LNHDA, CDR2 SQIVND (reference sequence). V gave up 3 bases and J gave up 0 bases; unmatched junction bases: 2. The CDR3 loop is CASSIGDRDQETQYF. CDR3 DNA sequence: TGTGCCAGTAGTATCGGGGACAGGGACCAAGAGACCCAGTACTTC.

The CDR3 sequence: CASSLSRGSYNSPLHF. The CDR3 DNA is TGTGCCAGCTCACTTTCGAGGGGTTCCTATAATTCACCCCTCCACTTT. The chain couples TRBV18 to TRBJ1-6; maybe TRBD1 (5 bases). Germline V gives CDR1 KGHSH, CDR2 LQKENI. CDR3 length: 16 residues. Between the trimmed V and J ends, which lost 4 bases and 1 base, there was a span of 11 bases. Full variable domain (rest looked up from reference TRBV18 and TRBJ1-6): NAGVMQNPRHLVRRRGQEARLRCSPMKGHSHVYWYRQLPEEGLKFMVYLQKENIIDESGMPKERFSAEFPKEGPSILRIQQVVRGDSAAYFCASSLSRGSYNSPLHFGNGTRLTVT.

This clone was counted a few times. CDR3 protein: CASSSGTSNTGELFF. The CDR3 DNA is TGCGCCAGCAGCTCCGGGACTTCGAACACCGGGGAGCTGTTTTTT. This sequence joins TRBV5-1 and TRBJ2-2; tentative D call: TRBD2 (6 bases). From germline, CDR1 is SGHRS and CDR2 YFSETQ. Between the trimmed V and J ends, which lost 3 bases and 0 bases, there was a span of 9 bases. The CDR3 is 15 residues long.

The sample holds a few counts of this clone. The DNA of the CDR3 is TGTGCCTGGAGCCTGATACTGACAGGGAAAGGCAATGAGCAGTTCTTC. Its protein product is CAWSLILTGKGNEQFF. J is TRBJ2-1 and V is TRBV30, with TRBD1 identical over 7 bases. After removal of 3 bases from V and 6 bases from J, the junction contained 14 bases not matched to a gene. CDR1 is GTSNPN and CDR2 is SVGIG in the germline V gene (reference sequence). The CDR3 length is 16 residues.